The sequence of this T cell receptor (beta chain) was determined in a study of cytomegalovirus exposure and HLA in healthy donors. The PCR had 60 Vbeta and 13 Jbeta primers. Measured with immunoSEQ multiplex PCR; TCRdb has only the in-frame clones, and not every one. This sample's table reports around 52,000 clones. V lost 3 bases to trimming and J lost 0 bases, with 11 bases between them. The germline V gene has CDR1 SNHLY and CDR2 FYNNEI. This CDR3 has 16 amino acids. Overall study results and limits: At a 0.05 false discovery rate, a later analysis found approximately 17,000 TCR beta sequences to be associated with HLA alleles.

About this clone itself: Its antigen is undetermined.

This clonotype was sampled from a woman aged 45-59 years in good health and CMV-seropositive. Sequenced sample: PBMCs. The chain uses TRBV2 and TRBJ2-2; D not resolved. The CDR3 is CASSEERLANTGELFF. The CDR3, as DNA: TGTGCCAGCAGTGAGGAAAGACTCGCGAACACCGGGGAGCTGTTTTTT.